These 23 T cell receptor beta chains share one sample of origin, sequenced in a study of regulatory T cells in long-lasting Graves disease. As to time point: persistent/refractory GD, antithyroid drugs over 5 years with positive TRAb. From RNA extracted from PBMCs, the TCR library was made. Combining iRepertoire HTBI primers with Arm-PCR of CDR3 regions, the authors built TCR beta libraries. TCRdb fed the multiplex PCR reads into MiXCR, producing one record per CDR3 protein. The table lists roughly 500,000 distinct CDR3 sequences, roughly 21% of them singletons, with about 6.6% in the top ten. The specimen was peripheral blood mononuclear cells (PBMCs), collected when the disease was refractory, from a patient treated with antithyroid drugs. These receptor sequences come from a female donor with Graves disease.

This clonotype was detected a few times. A much larger clonotype is one base distant, so this may be a read error. The CDR3, as DNA: TGTGCCAGCAAGGGGGAAAGGTCTGGGGCCAACGTCCTGACTTTC. Its translation: CASKGERSGANVLTF. V usage is TRBV2 and J usage is TRBJ2-6; maybe TRBD1 (6 bases). The germline V and J ends were trimmed by 7 bases and 1 base, with 11 bases remaining between them. The CDR3 is 15 residues long. CDR1 and CDR2 (germline): SNHLY, FYNNEI.

This chain uses TRBV20-1 with TRBJ1-2; weak D call: TRBD1 (5 bases). Germline loops: CDR1 DFQATT, CDR2 SNEGSKA (reference sequence). This CDR3 is 12 amino acids long. CDR3 DNA: TGCATCACTCAGTATGGGGACGATGGCTACACCTTC. Translated, it gives CITQYGDDGYTF.

This clonotype was counted only a few times. This chain links TRBV4-2 with TRBJ2-5, with 8 bases matching TRBD2. Germline CDR1 is LGHNA and CDR2 is YNFKEQ. V dropped 0 bases and J dropped 5; count of bases not matched to a gene: 8. The CDR3 length is 16 residues. In nucleotides, the CDR3 is TGTGCCAGCAGCCAAGACGGGGGACTAGGTGAGGAGACCCAGTACTTC. This encodes CASSQDGGLGEETQYF.

This clonotype was detected ten times or more. The V and J genes are TRBV2 and TRBJ1-3; D gene ambiguous. With 4 bases removed from V and 0 bases from J, the gap between germline ends came to 7 bases. Germline assignment: CDR1 SNHLY and CDR2 FYNNEI. There are 14 residues in the CDR3. The DNA of the CDR3 is TGTGCCAGCAGTGGGTTGCTCTCTGGAAACACCATATATTTT. This translates into CASSGLLSGNTIYF.

In this sample, this clonotype turned up many times. This sequence joins TRBV3-1 and TRBJ1-4; 7 bases are shared with TRBD1. Trimming at V came to 0 bases and at J to 6 bases, leaving 7 bases not matched to a gene. This CDR3 has 16 residues. Germline loops: CDR1 LGHDT, CDR2 YNNKEL (reference sequence). As DNA, the CDR3 is TGTGCCAGCAGCCAAGATCTAGGACAGGATGATGAAAAACTGTTTTTT. Encoded protein: CASSQDLGQDDEKLFF.

This clonotype was detected only a few times. V gene TRBV6-1 combines with J gene TRBJ2-2; D may be TRBD2 (6 bases). The CDR3 sequence is 13 residues long. The germline CDR1 and CDR2 sequences are MNHNS and SASEGT. The V and J ends lost 6 bases and 8 bases respectively, with 13 bases between them. The CDR3 coding sequence is TGTGCCAGCAGCGCCGGGACTCCAGGGGAGCTGTTTTTT. Translation: CASSAGTPGELFF.

This clonotype was observed many times. The chain carries TRBV6-1 and TRBJ2-7; TRBD1 might be the D (6 bases). V lost 3 bases and J 0 bases, leaving 12 bases between the germline ends. From germline, CDR1 is MNHNS and CDR2 SASEGT. The CDR3 has 15 amino acids. The CDR3 protein is CASSDRTDSSYEQYF. The CDR3 bases are TGTGCCAGCAGTGACCGGACAGATTCCTCCTACGAGCAGTACTTC.

This clonotype was detected ten times or more. V and J are TRBV28 and TRBJ2-5; TRBD2 matches at 7 bases. V lost 3 bases to trimming and J lost 3 bases; unmatched junction nucleotides: 7. Looked up from germline, CDR1 is MDHEN and CDR2 is SYDVKM. CDR3 size: 15 residues. The CDR3 region is CASSFHRTREETQYF. The CDR3 DNA reads as TGTGCCAGCAGTTTCCACCGGACTAGGGAAGAGACCCAGTACTTC. The whole variable domain, filled in from reference TRBV28 and TRBJ2-5, reads DVKVTQSSRYLVKRTGEKVFLECVQDMDHENMFWYRQDPGLGLRLIYFSYDVKMKEKGDIPEGYSVSREKKERFSLILESASTNQTSMYLCASSFHRTREETQYFGPGTRLLVL.

About this clonotype: No conserved phenylalanine or tryptophan ends this CDR3, so it is likely a read error. This chain connects TRBV7-8 to TRBJ2-2; D ambiguous. The V end was cut by 3 bases, the J end by 6 bases, with 8 bases between. Germline V gene data show CDR1 as SGHVS and CDR2 as FQNEAQ. This CDR3 has 13 amino acids. CDR3 amino acids: CASSFVVPGELFS. CDR3 DNA sequence: TGTGCCAGCAGCTTTGTGGTCCCCGGGGAGCTGTTTTCT.

This clonotype was recorded at least ten times. This chain links TRBV5-1 with TRBJ2-7; D is ambiguous. Germline V gene lookup returns CDR1 SGHRS and CDR2 YFSETQ. Between the trimmed V and J ends, which lost 0 bases and 2 bases, there was a span of 12 bases. This CDR3 is built from 15 residues. The CDR3 bases are TGCGCCAGCAGCTTGGGACCGGGTCCTACCTACGAGCAGTACTTC. Encoded protein: CASSLGPGPTYEQYF.

The V call is TRBV12-3 or TRBV12-4, the J call TRBJ2-3; 9 nucleotides align to TRBD2. The CDR3 contains 14 residues. V trimming: 6 bases; J trimming: 1 base; junction bases outside the gene matches: 2. The CDR3 is CASSVAGGTDTQYF. As DNA, the CDR3 is TGTGCCAGCAGCGTAGCGGGAGGCACAGATACGCAGTATTTT.

The V and J genes are TRBV18 and TRBJ1-4; D is ambiguous. Between the trimmed V and J ends, which lost 3 bases and 1 base, there was a span of 3 bases. There are 13 residues in the CDR3. CDR1 is KGHSH and CDR2 is LQKENI in the germline V gene. The CDR3, as DNA: TGTGCCAGCTCACCCCTAACTAATGAAAAACTGTTTTTT. It is translated as CASSPLTNEKLFF.

As for this clonotype: One end of the junction is discordant with germline, which a read error may explain. This chain uses TRBV9 with TRBJ2-7; D is possibly TRBD2 (6 bases). The CDR3 covers 18 residues. From germline, CDR1 is SGDLS and CDR2 YYNGEE. The CDR3 bases are TGTGCCAGCGGCGTAGGACTACCGGGACCCCGGGGCTCCTACGAGCAGTACTTC. Its translation: CASGVGLPGPRGSYEQYF.

This clonotype was counted a single time. This clone may be a read error of a much larger clone one base away. The gene calls are TRBV11-2 and TRBJ2-7; a possible D gene is TRBD2 (5 bases). Trimming stripped 2 bases from V and 1 base from J, with 12 bases between. The CDR3 is 15 amino acids. Germline CDR1 reads SGHAT; CDR2 reads FQNNGV. CDR3 loop: CASSLSLEVSYEQYF. In DNA, the CDR3 is TGTGCCAGCAGCTTATCCCTGGAGGTGTCCTACGAGCAGTACTTC.

This clonotype was observed a handful of times. The chain joins TRBV7-3 to TRBJ1-1, with D tentatively TRBD1 (5 bases). V shed 0 bases and J shed 7 bases, with 12 bases lying between them. The CDR3 covers 14 residues. CDR1 SGHTA and CDR2 FQGTGA come from the germline V gene. CDR3 region: CASSLTRDGGEAFF. The CDR3 bases are TGTGCCAGCAGCTTAACCAGGGACGGAGGTGAAGCTTTCTTT.

This clonotype was recorded a few times. At one of its ends the junction is not consistent with the germline gene, which may arise from a read error. The rearrangement links TRBV3-1 to TRBJ1-1; D is ambiguous. Germline-derived CDR1 and CDR2 are LGHDT and YNNKEL (reference sequence). This CDR3 spans 10 amino acids. DNA for the CDR3: TGTGCCAGCAGCCAAGATAAGGTGATTTTT. It specifies CASSQDKVIF.

As to this clonotype: A much bigger clone sits one base away, suggesting this may be a read error. V and J are TRBV5-8 and TRBJ1-5; D may be TRBD1 (6 bases). Trimming removed 1 base at V and 8 bases at J, with 19 bases between. The germline CDR1 and CDR2 sequences are SGHTS and YDEGEE. The CDR3 loop spans 16 amino acids. CDR3 bases: TGTGCCAGCAGCTTGCGCGGGGGGGACATTGGCGAGCCCCAGCATTTT. Translated: CASSLRGGDIGEPQHF.

This clonotype was recorded at least ten times. The chain combines TRBV15 with TRBJ2-5; 8 positions match TRBD1. Trimming cost V 0 bases and J 1 base; bases outside gene matches: 4. Germline-derived CDR1 and CDR2 are LNHNV and YYDKDF (reference sequence). The CDR3 is 16 residues long. CDR3 nucleotides: TGTGCCACCAGCAGAGATGGGACAGGAGCCCAAGAGACCCAGTACTTC. It specifies CATSRDGTGAQETQYF. Combining the CDR3 with reference TRBV15 and TRBJ2-5 gives the whole variable domain DAMVIQNPRYQVTQFGKPVTLSCSQTLNHNVMYWYQQKSSQAPKLLFHYYDKDFNNEADTPDNFQSRRPNTSFCFLDIRSPGLGDTAMYLCATSRDGTGAQETQYFGPGTRLLVL.

This clonotype came up many times. The V call is TRBV27, the J call TRBJ1-2, with 9 bases fitting TRBD1. Germline V gives CDR1 MNHEY, CDR2 SMNVEV (reference sequence). The V and J ends lost 4 bases and 5 bases, in that order; junction bases with no gene match: 14. The CDR3 sequence is 17 residues long. This CDR3 reads CASSSLSGQGLRYGYTF. The CDR3, as DNA: TGTGCCAGCAGTTCACTCTCGGGACAGGGACTTCGTTATGGCTACACCTTC.

CDR3 amino acids: CASSLIVGAGVINEQFF. The CDR3 DNA reads TGTGCCAGCAGCTTAATTGTGGGAGCGGGAGTCATTAATGAGCAGTTCTTC. The chain combines TRBV11-1 with TRBJ2-1; the match to TRBD2 covers 8 bases. The CDR3 covers 17 residues. From germline, CDR1 is SGHAT and CDR2 FQDESV (reference sequence). After removal of 2 bases from V and 7 bases from J, the junction contained 13 bases not matched to a gene.

Regarding this clonotype: The junction departs from the called germline gene at one end, perhaps through a read error. V gene TRBV15 combines with J gene TRBJ1-3; D not certain. This CDR3 region has 13 residues. The germline CDR1 and CDR2 sequences are LNHNV and YYDKDF (reference sequence). The CDR3 region is CVTSRVAGNTIYF. CDR3 coding DNA: TGTGTCACCAGCAGAGTTGCTGGAAACACCATATATTTT.

By share, this clonotype counts as medium-sized (0.01 to 0.1%). This chain uses TRBV12-3 or TRBV12-4 with TRBJ2-7; D perhaps matches TRBD1 (6 bases). This CDR3 region has 13 residues. Deletions cut 5 bases from V and 6 bases from J, with 14 bases between. CDR3 coding DNA: TGTGCCAGCAGTCTTGGACAGTTCTCCGAGCAGTACTTC. It is translated as CASSLGQFSEQYF.

The rearrangement links TRBV28 to TRBJ2-2; 7 bases match TRBD2. Germline V gene lookup returns CDR1 MDHEN and CDR2 SYDVKM. V was pared by 5 bases and J by 5 bases, with 5 bases of the junction left unmatched. The CDR3 covers 14 residues. The chain's CDR3 is CASSLHGGTGELFF. CDR3 in DNA: TGTGCCAGCAGTCTCCACGGGGGGACCGGGGAGCTGTTTTTT.